These 18 T cell receptor beta chains originate from one sample sequenced in a study of Ad26.COV2.S vaccination and SARS-CoV-2 variants (dated by TCRdb to the early 2020s). The library came from the immunoSEQ multiplex PCR assay. Not all clones reach the TCRdb copy of this immuneACCESS table, which keeps in-frame sequences only. Checked studies attribute under half of the gap to unresolved V genes and leave the rest unexplained. This sample holds approximately 400,000 clones; around four fifths were observed only once. Around 7.4% of the sample is held by the ten biggest clonotypes. Explained via the paper, the treatment or condition label denotes: some 20 received Ad26.COV2.S at low or high dose, single or two shots; roughly five received placebo; per-sample allocation not given. Repertoires of vaccine and placebo recipients were sequenced from samples taken on day 63 after the first injection.

Here the sequenced sample was peripheral blood, taken in a trial of Ad26.COV2.S vaccine versus placebo. The receptors come from a person aged 18-60 years who received the Ad26.COV2.S COVID-19 vaccine or a placebo.

The rearrangement uses TRBV6-5 and TRBJ1-1; the match to TRBD1 covers 8 bases. CDR1 is MNHEY, CDR2 SVGAGI, per germline. This CDR3 comprises 13 residues. The junction had 5 bases not matched to a gene; V was cut back by 6 bases and J by 5 bases. The CDR3 bases are TGTGCCAGCAGGAGACAGGGGACAACTGAAGCTTTCTTT. It yields the protein CASRRQGTTEAFF.

The chain combines TRBV5-1 with TRBJ2-7; D gene ambiguous. Trimming shortened V by 1 base and J by 2 bases, and 10 bases separated the two germline ends. The CDR3 is made up of 14 amino acids. Per the germline V gene, CDR1 is SGHRS and CDR2 is YFSETQ. Written as DNA, the CDR3 is TGCGCCAGCAGCTTGAGGTCAGTTCCCTACGAGCAGTACTTC. Protein sequence: CASSLRSVPYEQYF.

J is TRBJ2-5 and V is TRBV5-1; tentative D call: TRBD2 (6 bases). V lost 0 bases and J lost 6, with 9 bases in between. The CDR3 extends over 13 amino acids. CDR1 is SGHRS, CDR2 YFSETQ, per germline. CDR3 residues: CASSLEGRQTQYF. CDR3 sequence (DNA): TGCGCCAGCAGCTTGGAAGGGAGGCAGACCCAGTACTTC.

This chain connects TRBV11-3 to TRBJ1-2; D gene unclear. V was clipped by 0 bases and J by 7 bases, with 9 bases between them. The CDR3 extends over 13 amino acids. CDR1 is SGHNT and CDR2 is YENEEA in the germline V gene. CDR3 sequence: CASSLDAETGYTF. The CDR3 DNA is TGTGCCAGCAGCTTAGACGCGGAAACTGGCTACACCTTC.

The chain links TRBV5-5 to TRBJ2-1; 7 bases are a match to TRBD1. Germline V gives CDR1 SGHKS, CDR2 YYEKEE (reference sequence). Trimming at V came to 3 bases and at J to 7 bases, leaving 10 bases not matched to a gene. The CDR3 extends over 15 amino acids. The CDR3 loop reads CASSSKPSTGNEQFF. Written as DNA, the CDR3 is TGTGCCAGCAGCTCGAAACCATCGACAGGGAATGAGCAGTTCTTC.

V is TRBV27 and J is TRBJ2-7; TRBD1 aligns across 7 bases. J was trimmed by 2 bases and V by 2 bases; bases with no gene match: 9. CDR3 length: 16 residues. Germline V gene data show CDR1 as MNHEY and CDR2 as SMNVEV (reference sequence). CDR3 sequence (DNA): TGTGCCAGCAGTTTAACAGGGGACCCTTGGGCCTACGAGCAGTACTTC. It specifies CASSLTGDPWAYEQYF.

The V call is TRBV7-2, the J call TRBJ1-5; D unresolved. Trimming removed 3 bases from V and 3 bases from J, with 3 bases in between. The CDR3 sequence is 12 residues long. The V gene's germline CDR1 is SGHTA and CDR2 FQGNSA. CDR3 in amino acids: CASSFPNQPQHF. The CDR3, as DNA: TGTGCCAGCAGCTTTCCCAATCAGCCCCAGCATTTT.

The DNA of the CDR3 is TGTGCCAGCAGCTTAACCGGAACCGGTACTGAAGCTTTCTTT. Encoded protein: CASSLTGTGTEAFF. J is TRBJ1-1 and V is TRBV7-3; no clear D. Trimming left V 0 bases short and J 5 bases short, with 10 bases between. Germline V CDR1 and CDR2: SGHTA, FQGTGA. The CDR3 has 14 amino acids. The whole variable domain, filled in from reference TRBV7-3 and TRBJ1-1, reads GAGVSQTPSNKVTEKGKYVELRCDPISGHTALYWYRQSLGQGPEFLIYFQGTGAADDSGLPNDRFFAVRPEGSVSTLKIQRTERGDSAVYLCASSLTGTGTEAFFGQGTRLTVV.

A remark on this clone: Different DNA sequences within this sample yield the same CDR3. The CDR3 reads CSVEDRGYEQYF. In DNA form, the CDR3 reads TGCAGCGTTGAAGATCGGGGCTACGAGCAGTACTTC. The chain carries TRBV29-1 and TRBJ2-7; possibly TRBD2 for D (5 bases). This CDR3 contains 12 residues. The germline V and J ends were trimmed by 0 bases and 3 bases, with 6 bases remaining between them. Germline CDR1 and CDR2: SQVTM and ANQGSEA.

CDR3 protein: CASSPMVGEKLFF. Here the CDR3 DNA reads TGCGCCAGCAGCCCGATGGTGGGTGAAAAACTGTTTTTT. The chain employs TRBV4-1 and TRBJ1-4, with D uncertain. The V end lost 4 bases, the J end lost 7 bases, and 10 bases lay between the germline ends. Germline CDR1 and CDR2: MGHRA and YSYEKL. This CDR3 is built from 13 residues.

J is TRBJ1-4 and V is TRBV4-2; D remains unclear. CDR1 and CDR2 (germline): LGHNA, YNFKEQ. The CDR3 extends over 12 amino acids. Trimming cost V 4 bases and J 8 bases, with 8 bases left between them. DNA of the CDR3: TGTGCCAGCAGCCCCTCGGAGGAAAAACTGTTTTTT. Translating gives CASSPSEEKLFF.

The V gene is TRBV2, the J gene TRBJ2-5; a weak D match, TRBD2 (6 bases). V was pared by 1 base and J by 11 bases, with 20 bases between. Germline assignment: CDR1 SNHLY and CDR2 FYNNEI. The CDR3 runs 15 residues. The CDR3 protein is CASSEERARGTDQYF. CDR3 in DNA: TGTGCCAGCAGTGAAGAAAGGGCGCGGGGTACGGATCAGTACTTC. The full variable domain, completed using reference TRBV2 and TRBJ2-5, is EPEVTQTPSHQVTQMGQEVILRCVPISNHLYFYWYRQILGQKVEFLVSFYNNEISEKSEIFDDQFSVERPDGSNFTLKIRSTKLEDSAMYFCASSEERARGTDQYFGPGTRLLVL.

This chain uses TRBV19 with TRBJ1-1; D might be TRBD1 (5 bases). CDR1 is LNHDA, CDR2 SQIVND, per germline (reference sequence). V lost 4 bases and J 4 bases, leaving 13 bases between the germline ends. This CDR3 has 14 residues. The CDR3 nucleotides are TGTGCCAGTAGTAATGAGTTGAGGGGCACTGAAGCTTTCTTT. The encoded protein is CASSNELRGTEAFF. The complete variable domain, with remaining parts taken from reference TRBV19 and TRBJ1-1, reads DGGITQSPKYLFRKEGQNVTLSCEQNLNHDAMYWYRQDPGQGLRLIYYSQIVNDFQKGDIAEGYSVSREKKESFPLTVTSAQKNPTAFYLCASSNELRGTEAFFGQGTRLTVV.

The chain carries TRBV30 and TRBJ2-6; the D gene is possibly TRBD1 (5 bases). Per germline, CDR1 GTSNPN and CDR2 SVGIG (reference sequence). V lost 1 base to trimming and J lost 1 base, with 14 bases between them. This CDR3 comprises 17 residues. DNA of the CDR3: TGTGCCTGGAGTGGACGATACGCAGGGTCTGGGGCCAACGTCCTGACTTTC. Translating gives CAWSGRYAGSGANVLTF.

This chain uses TRBV27 with TRBJ1-1; 8 bases align to TRBD1. This CDR3 comprises 16 residues. Germline V gene lookup returns CDR1 MNHEY and CDR2 SMNVEV (reference sequence). The V and J ends lost 6 bases and 4 bases, in that order; junction bases with no gene match: 13. The CDR3 bases are TGTGCCAGCAGCCGGGGACAGGTGGTAGTGGGCACTGAAGCTTTCTTT. It encodes CASSRGQVVVGTEAFF.

This chain connects TRBV4-3 to TRBJ1-3; no reliable D call. CDR1 is LGHNA and CDR2 is YSLEER in the germline V gene. V dropped 0 bases and J dropped 0 bases, with 15 bases sitting between them. The CDR3 covers 18 residues. CDR3: CASSQDVPRSISGNTIYF. The CDR3 DNA sequence: TGCGCCAGCAGCCAAGATGTACCCAGATCCATCTCTGGAAACACCATATATTTT.

The gene calls are TRBV29-1 and TRBJ1-2; D is uncertain. The CDR3 contains 13 residues. V lost 3 bases to trimming and J lost 4 bases, with 12 bases between them. The germline gives CDR1 SQVTM, CDR2 ANQGSEA. The CDR3 DNA follows: TGCAGCGTTGAGGAGAAAATCTCCTATGGCTACACCTTC. The encoded protein is CSVEEKISYGYTF.

This chain uses TRBV5-5 with TRBJ2-3; TRBD2 matches 13 bases. The CDR3 contains 17 residues. The V and J ends lost 1 base and 6 bases, in that order; junction bases with no gene match: 8. Germline V gives CDR1 SGHKS, CDR2 YYEKEE (reference sequence). In nucleotides, the CDR3 is TGTGCCAGCAGCTTGCGACTAGCGGGGGGTCTAGTTGATACGCAGTATTTT. Its protein product is CASSLRLAGGLVDTQYF.